These T cell receptor beta chains were read from a single sample in a study of cytomegalovirus exposure and HLA in healthy donors. The assay was immunoSEQ multiplex PCR, and TCRdb's table has in-frame clones only and misses some. The data hold roughly 200,000 clones, with about four fifths observed a single time. Sequencing input: PBMCs. The receptors originated from a man younger than 45 in good health and CMV-seronegative. Each CDR3 is given with its conserved first and last residue. The D gene is left open where the match is weak. Expanded clones are given a class, and other clones once, few, many or no size at all.

NA	TRBV9	TRBJ2-3	NA	CASSVEGGPGTDTQYF	TGTGCCAGCAGCGTCGAAGGGGGACCAGGCACAGATACGCAGTATTTT
NA	TRBV27	TRBJ2-7	NA	CASSPPAGAGEQYF	TGTGCCAGCAGTCCCCCGGCAGGGGCGGGCGAGCAGTACTTC
NA	TRBV6-1	TRBJ1-2	NA	CASSDPLADYGYTF	TGTGCCAGCAGTGACCCCCTAGCAGACTATGGCTACACCTTC
TRBD1	TRBV28	TRBJ1-5	few	CASRPLGTGDSNQPQHF	TGTGCCAGCAGACCCCTCGGGACAGGAGATAGCAATCAGCCCCAGCATTTT
NA	TRBV28	TRBJ2-7	NA	CASSLSVLPYEQYF	TGTGCCAGCAGCCTCTCTGTTCTTCCCTACGAGCAGTACTTC
NA	TRBV4-1	TRBJ2-7	NA	CASSQSTGYSSYEQYF	TGCGCCAGCAGCCAATCGACAGGCTACAGCTCCTACGAGCAGTACTTC
TRBD2	TRBV5-6	TRBJ2-7	NA	CASSLVTGGIYEQYF	TGTGCCAGCAGCTTGGTAACGGGGGGGATTTACGAGCAGTACTTC
NA	TRBV4-2	TRBJ2-3	NA	CASSQEGTGLVQDTQYF	TGTGCCAGCAGCCAAGAAGGGACTGGACTGGTCCAAGATACGCAGTATTTT
NA	TRBV5-8	TRBJ1-2	NA	CASSFNRGYTF	TGTGCCAGCAGCTTTAATCGGGGCTACACCTTC
NA	TRBV18	TRBJ2-1	once	CASSPGLSNEQFF	TGTGCCAGCTCACCGGGACTCAGCAATGAGCAGTTCTTC
NA	TRBV27	TRBJ2-7	NA	CASSLGRGSAYEQYF	TGTGCCAGCAGTTTAGGAAGGGGTTCGGCCTACGAGCAGTACTTC
NA	TRBV21-1	TRBJ2-2	once	CAKQLDKDRQGGTGELFF	TGTGCTAAGCAGCTAGACAAGGACAGGCAGGGCGGCACCGGGGAGCTGTTTTTT
NA	TRBV7-2	TRBJ2-7	few	CASSQGIGYEQYF	TGTGCCAGCAGCCAGGGGATCGGGTACGAGCAGTACTTC
TRBD2	TRBV9	TRBJ2-1	few	CASNGGAEDEQFF	TGTGCCAGCAACGGGGGGGCTGAGGATGAGCAGTTCTTC
TRBD1	TRBV6-6	TRBJ2-2	once	CASSFRQGGTGELFF	TGTGCCAGCAGTTTTCGACAGGGGGGCACCGGGGAGCTGTTTTTT
NA	TRBV5-4	TRBJ2-1	NA	CASSAGWTDEQFF	TGTGCCAGCAGTGCGGGGTGGACCGATGAGCAGTTCTTC
NA	TRBV6-1	TRBJ1-3	NA	CASREQGGRNTIYF	TGTGCCAGCAGAGAACAGGGAGGCCGAAACACCATATATTTT